Given below is one TCR beta chain in context. This clone was counted a few times. The target of this receptor is not known. Base qualities are missing; no much larger clone stands one base away. For sequencing of the TCRbeta CDR3 region, genomic DNA was extracted from the sorted cells. TCRbeta CDR3 regions were sequenced using the immunoSEQ Assay. TCRdb obtained this table from immuneACCESS and retained in-frame rearrangements with V and J assigned. These tables miss some clones; where compared with another copy, unresolved V genes account for less than half of the shortfall, and the remainder is unexplained. The sample table contains 66,000 or so clones; only one count was recorded for 85% of them. Under 4.5% of the sample is taken by the ten largest. The source of the sample is a study of OX40 agonist ivuxolimab in advanced cancers. Turning to the overall study: Ivuxolimab was an agonistic, fully human IgG2 monoclonal antibody directed against OX40 (CD134), a costimulatory receptor. Intravenous ivuxolimab was administered to patients every 2 weeks at six dose levels: 0.01, 0.1, 0.3, 1.5, 3 and 10 mg/kg. Among the roughly 50 dose-escalation patients, about 20 had hepatocellular carcinoma, approximately 15 melanoma, 9 renal cell carcinoma and 9 head and neck cancer. The paper describes the monotherapy dose-escalation part (N of about 52 patients) of the phase I trial of ivuxolimab. Patients were allowed to have had prior anti-PD-1, anti-PD-L1 or anti-CTLA-4 therapy, and 40% of the dose-escalation patients had previously received checkpoint inhibitors. The point of sequencing TCRbeta in the periphery was to test whether ivuxolimab changed TCR sequence diversity and drove clonal T-cell expansion. In the dose-escalation cohort, around four fifths of patients were male, and the mean age was approximately 60 years with a range of 23 to 79. Three dose-escalation patients achieved partial responses, one with hepatocellular carcinoma and two with cutaneous melanoma.

Patients with autoimmune disease history or receiving systemic immunosuppression were excluded from the trial. Peripheral blood for TCR sequencing was drawn from every dose cohort at baseline, at cycle 4 day 1 and at cycle 7 day 1. Samples came from an open-label, multicenter, first-in-human phase I dose-escalation trial of ivuxolimab. The trial enrolled adults with locally advanced or metastatic head and neck squamous cell, hepatocellular, melanoma or renal cell carcinoma. Before TCR sequencing, CD4+ and CD8+ T cells were separately sorted from peripheral blood. The paper's findings and limits, for the study overall: Clonal expansion of both CD4+ and CD8+ blood T cells was observed from baseline to week 6 at doses 0.1 to 3.0 mg/kg. Partial responders in the 0.1-3.0 mg/kg groups had among the lowest normalized peripheral clonal expansion, especially among CD8+ T cells. Antigen specificity was not determined for the clonally expanded peripheral T cells. Low levels of normalized T-cell clonal expansion were also seen in some patients who did not respond. After ivuxolimab, CD8+ T cells had more expanded clones than CD4+ T cells on average.

The germline V gene specifies SNHLY as CDR1 and FYNNEI as CDR2. There are 15 amino acids in the CDR3, from cysteine to phenylalanine inclusive. Only CDR3 DNA is held: 45 bases, read in frame from base 1. Trimming at the junction amounts to 11 bases on V and 1 base on J, and the germline ends lie 15 bases apart. The sequencing used CD4+ or CD8+ T cells sorted from blood, collected in a trial of the OX40 agonist ivuxolimab. The chain is made from TRBV2 and TRBJ2-6; the D segment could be TRBD1, given 7 matching bases. The origin of this receptor is an adult with an advanced solid tumor such as melanoma, head and neck, liver or kidney cancer. The CDR3 region has the sequence CAREGAGSGANVLTF. The nucleotide sequence is TGTGCCCGCGAGGGGGCGGGATCTGGGGCCAACGTCCTGACTTTC.